Below are 20 T cell receptor beta chains sequenced from a single sample in a study of OX40 agonist ivuxolimab in advanced cancers. Sequenced by immunoSEQ multiplex PCR; TCRdb stores in-frame clones only, minus some. The table has 20,000 to 25,000 clones, approximately 87% seen once. Sample: CD4+ or CD8+ T cells sorted from blood, taken in a trial of the OX40 agonist ivuxolimab. These receptors were obtained from an adult with an advanced solid tumor such as melanoma, head and neck, liver or kidney cancer.

The chain has TRBV15 and TRBJ2-7, with 7 nucleotides matching TRBD1. The CDR3 is made up of 17 amino acids. The V segment lost 3 bases and the J segment 3 bases; nucleotides outside the gene matches: 14. Germline CDR1 and CDR2: LNHNV and YYDKDF (reference sequence). The CDR3 loop is CATSRVFGIGTVYEQYF. DNA of the CDR3: TGTGCCACCAGCAGGGTCTTCGGCATCGGGACAGTCTACGAGCAGTACTTC.

The V gene is TRBV28, the J gene TRBJ2-2, with 7 bases aligning to TRBD1. CDR3 length: 16 amino acids. Germline-derived CDR1 and CDR2 are MDHEN and SYDVKM. The J segment lost 4 bases and the V segment lost 11 bases, leaving 16 bases of the junction unmatched. The DNA of the CDR3 is TGTGCCGCCCAGACCGACAGGGAAGGAACCACCGGGGAGCTGTTTTTT. It yields the protein CAAQTDREGTTGELFF.

The chain carries TRBV7-9 and TRBJ2-7; perhaps TRBD1 as D (6 bases). V was clipped by 3 bases and J by 3 bases, with 9 bases between them. This CDR3 region has 13 residues. The germline V gene has CDR1 SEHNR and CDR2 FQNEAQ (reference sequence). The CDR3 region has the DNA TGTGCCAGCAGCTTTCCGACAGGCTACGAGCAGTACTTC. It codes for CASSFPTGYEQYF.

V usage is TRBV7-9 and J usage is TRBJ1-4; D is unclear. The CDR3 is 18 amino acids. From germline, CDR1 is SEHNR and CDR2 FQNEAQ (reference sequence). Trimming stripped 3 bases from V and 0 bases from J, with 17 bases between. CDR3 in DNA: TGTGCCAGCAGCTTTGTTCTAGGCGGTTCGGCAACTAATGAAAAACTGTTTTTT. Amino acids: CASSFVLGGSATNEKLFF.

The chain couples TRBV4-2 to TRBJ2-1, with D possibly being TRBD2 (6 bases). The V end lost 0 bases, the J end lost 4 bases, and 13 bases lay between the germline ends. This CDR3 is 16 amino acids long. The germline gives CDR1 LGHNA, CDR2 YNFKEQ. The CDR3 DNA sequence: TGTGCCAGCAGCCAAGAGGAGGGCGCCTCGTACAATGAGCAGTTCTTC. Residues: CASSQEEGASYNEQFF.

The chain employs TRBV4-2 and TRBJ2-2, with a possible D match to TRBD1 (5 bases). Trimming removed 4 bases at V and 4 bases at J, with 13 bases between. Germline CDR1 LGHNA, CDR2 YNFKEQ. The CDR3 sequence is 15 residues long. In DNA form, the CDR3 reads TGTGCCAGCAGCCCAAAGGGGCGCGGCACCGGGGAGCTGTTTTTT. Amino acid sequence: CASSPKGRGTGELFF.

This sequence joins TRBV6-6 and TRBJ2-7; 10 positions match TRBD1. There are 14 residues in the CDR3. With 5 bases clipped from V and 5 bases from J, the junction kept 6 bases outside the gene matches. Germline V gene sequence: CDR1 MNHNY, CDR2 SVGAGI (reference sequence). The DNA for the CDR3 is TGTGCCAGCAGTCCCCGGGACAGGGGAAACGAGCAGTACTTC. Translating gives CASSPRDRGNEQYF.

V gene TRBV7-8 combines with J gene TRBJ1-3; D is possibly TRBD1 (6 bases). The germline CDR1 and CDR2 sequences are SGHVS and FQNEAQ. The CDR3 is made up of 17 amino acids. Trimming cost V 2 bases and J 0 bases, with 14 bases left between them. The CDR3 DNA reads TGTGCCAGCAGCTTAATAGGACAGAAGAGCTCTGGAAACACCATATATTTT. Translation gives CASSLIGQKSSGNTIYF.

As for this clone: Other DNA variants within this sample encode the same CDR3. The chain combines TRBV4-3 with TRBJ2-1, with D possibly TRBD1 on 5 matching bases. Germline values: CDR1 LGHNA, CDR2 YSLEER. The CDR3 is made up of 15 amino acids. V was trimmed by 0 bases and J by 5 bases, leaving 11 bases between them. The CDR3 sequence: CASSQEGAGNNEQFF. In nucleotides, the CDR3 is TGCGCCAGCAGCCAAGAAGGCGCAGGGAACAATGAGCAGTTCTTC.

The genes are TRBV7-8 and TRBJ1-1; 7 bases line up with TRBD1. Germline V lookup: CDR1 SGHVS, CDR2 FQNEAQ. J was trimmed by 0 bases and V by 4 bases; bases with no gene match: 5. The CDR3 loop spans 15 amino acids. DNA of the CDR3: TGTGCCAGCAGCTCCTCCGGGACAGTGAACACTGAAGCTTTCTTT. Its translation is CASSSSGTVNTEAFF.

The rearrangement links TRBV4-2 to TRBJ1-3, with D possibly matching TRBD1 (6 bases). The CDR3 contains 13 residues. The ends were cut back, 8 bases at V and 0 bases at J, with 8 bases in the middle. Germline V gene sequence: CDR1 LGHNA, CDR2 YNFKEQ. The CDR3 coding sequence is TGTGCCAGCGAACAGGGCTCTGGAAACACCATATATTTT. As protein: CASEQGSGNTIYF.

This sequence joins TRBV5-4 and TRBJ1-5, with D perhaps TRBD1 (6 bases). Germline values: CDR1 SGHNT, CDR2 YYREEE (reference sequence). V was pared by 3 bases and J by 6 bases, with 10 bases between. This CDR3 comprises 13 residues. CDR3: CASSWGGIQPQHF. The CDR3 region has the DNA TGTGCCAGCAGCTGGGGGGGCATTCAGCCCCAGCATTTT. The variable domain in full, completed from reference TRBV5-4 and TRBJ1-5, reads ETGVTQSPTHLIKTRGQQVTLRCSSQSGHNTVSWYQQALGQGPQFIFQYYREEENGRGNFPPRFSGLQFPNYSSELNVNALELDDSALYLCASSWGGIQPQHFGDGTRLSIL.

This clone was counted a single time. The genes are TRBV4-1 and TRBJ1-2; 9 bases are a match to TRBD1. The CDR3 has 13 amino acids. V was pared by 4 bases and J by 6 bases, with 3 bases of the junction left unmatched. Germline CDR1 MGHRA, CDR2 YSYEKL. The CDR3 region is CASSPGQGDGYTF. The CDR3 DNA reads as TGCGCCAGCAGCCCGGGACAGGGAGATGGCTACACCTTC.

The chain is built from TRBV21-1 and TRBJ2-3; TRBD1, the table's D call, lacks a check against the DNA. TRBV21-1 is termed a pseudogene. There are 16 residues in the CDR3. CDR3 region: CASSIKGGQGTDTQYF. In nucleotides, the CDR3 is TGTGCCAGCAGCATAAAAGGAGGACAGGGGACAGATACGCAGTATTTT.

The V and J genes are TRBV7-2 and TRBJ1-4, with D hard to call. Germline assignment: CDR1 SGHTA and CDR2 FQGNSA. The CDR3 length is 15 residues. The V end was cut by 1 base, the J end by 0 bases, with 6 bases between. The CDR3 DNA reads as TGTGCCAGCAGCTTAGGGTCAGCAACTAATGAAAAACTGTTTTTT. Encoded protein: CASSLGSATNEKLFF.

J is TRBJ1-1 and V is TRBV4-3, with no clear D. Trimming left V 1 base short and J 1 base short, with 7 bases between. CDR3 size: 14 residues. The germline V gene has CDR1 LGHNA and CDR2 YSLEER. CDR3 protein: CASSQVAGNTEAFF. Written as DNA, the CDR3 is TGCGCCAGCAGCCAAGTGGCAGGGAACACTGAAGCTTTCTTT.

This sequence joins TRBV4-1 and TRBJ1-2, with TRBD1 matching 9 bases. The CDR3 totals 17 residues. Looked up from germline, CDR1 is MGHRA and CDR2 is YSYEKL. V gave up 0 bases and J gave up 1 base; unmatched junction bases: 6. The DNA of the CDR3 is TGCGCCAGCAGCCAAGAGGCGGGACAGGGACTTAACTATGGCTACACCTTC. Its protein product is CASSQEAGQGLNYGYTF.

The chain is built from TRBV5-1 and TRBJ2-1, with 9 bases identical to TRBD1. Per the germline V gene, CDR1 is SGHRS and CDR2 is YFSETQ. V lost 0 bases to trimming and J lost 3 bases; unmatched junction nucleotides: 10. The CDR3 covers 18 residues. The CDR3, as DNA: TGCGCCAGCAGCTTGGAGGGACAGGGCCCCGAGGTCTACAATGAGCAGTTCTTC. This translates into CASSLEGQGPEVYNEQFF.

The V gene is TRBV28, the J gene TRBJ2-1; maybe TRBD2 (5 bases). The CDR3 has 15 residues. CDR1 is MDHEN and CDR2 is SYDVKM in the germline V gene. V was clipped by 2 bases and J by 3 bases, with 11 bases between them. CDR3 loop: CASSLPGKGYNEQFF. The CDR3 DNA is TGTGCCAGCAGTTTACCCGGGAAAGGCTACAATGAGCAGTTCTTC.

The V gene is TRBV28, the J gene TRBJ2-1; D unresolved. Germline V gives CDR1 MDHEN, CDR2 SYDVKM. V was shortened by 10 bases and J by 4 bases, with 11 bases between the two germline ends. This CDR3 comprises 12 residues. The DNA for the CDR3 is TGTGCCAAGGCGTTAAGTTACAATGAGCAGTTCTTC. Protein product: CAKALSYNEQFF.